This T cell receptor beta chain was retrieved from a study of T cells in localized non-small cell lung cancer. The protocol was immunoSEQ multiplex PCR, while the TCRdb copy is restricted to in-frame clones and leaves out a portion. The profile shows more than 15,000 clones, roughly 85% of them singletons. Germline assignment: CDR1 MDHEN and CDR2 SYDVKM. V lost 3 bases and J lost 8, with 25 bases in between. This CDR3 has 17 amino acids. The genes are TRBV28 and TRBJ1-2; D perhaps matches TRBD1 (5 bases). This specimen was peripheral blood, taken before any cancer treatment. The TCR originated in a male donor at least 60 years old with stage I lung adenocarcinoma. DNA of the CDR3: TGTGCCAGCAGTTTTTTTAGCCCCGTAGACCTACAGGCGGGCTACACCTTC. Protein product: CASSFFSPVDLQAGYTF.